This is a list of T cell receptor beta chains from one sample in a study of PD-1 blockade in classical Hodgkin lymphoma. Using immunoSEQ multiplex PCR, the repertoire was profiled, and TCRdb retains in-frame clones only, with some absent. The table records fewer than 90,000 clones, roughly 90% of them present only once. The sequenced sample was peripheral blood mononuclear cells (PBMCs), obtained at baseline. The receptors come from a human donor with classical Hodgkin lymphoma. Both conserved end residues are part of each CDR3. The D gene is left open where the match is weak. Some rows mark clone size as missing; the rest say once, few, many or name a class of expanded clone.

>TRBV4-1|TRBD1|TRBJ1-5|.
TGCGCCAGCAGCCAGCCCGGGACAGGGGAAAGGCCCCAGCATTTT
CASSQPGTGERPQHF
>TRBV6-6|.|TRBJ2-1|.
TGTGCCAGCACCGAAATACCGGGAGTAGTTGAGCAGTTCTTC
CASTEIPGVVEQFF
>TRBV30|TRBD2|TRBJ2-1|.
TGTGCCTGGAGTGGGGTAGCGGGTAGCGGTGAGCAGTTCTTC
CAWSGVAGSGEQFF
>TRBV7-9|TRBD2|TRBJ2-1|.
TGTGCCAGCAGCCCTAGCGGGAGCGCAAGGAATGAGCAGTTCTTC
CASSPSGSARNEQFF
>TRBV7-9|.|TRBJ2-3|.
TGTGCCAGCAGCTCGGGACGAAGCACAGATACGCAGTATTTT
CASSSGRSTDTQYF
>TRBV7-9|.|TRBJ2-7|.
TGTGCCAGCAGCCCACCTAACCACGAGCAGTACTTC
CASSPPNHEQYF
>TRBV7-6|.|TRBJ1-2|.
TGTGCCAGCAGCGGAGGGGGAGGGGGCTACACCTTC
CASSGGGGGYTF
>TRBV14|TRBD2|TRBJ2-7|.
TGTGCCAGCAGCCACGGCGGGAGCGGACCCTACGAGCAGTACTTC
CASSHGGSGPYEQYF
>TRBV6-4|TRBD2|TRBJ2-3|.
TGTGCCAGCAGCGGGACTAGCGGGATGACAGATACGCAGTATTTT
CASSGTSGMTDTQYF
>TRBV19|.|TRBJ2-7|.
TGTGCCAGTACCTCTCCAGGAGCCTACGAGCAGTACTTC
CASTSPGAYEQYF
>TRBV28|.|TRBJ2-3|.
TGTGCCAGCAGTGCGCTTCTGGGCGCAGATACGCAGTATTTT
CASSALLGADTQYF
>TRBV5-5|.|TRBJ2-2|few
TGTGCCAGCAGACAAGGACGAGTGAAGGGCGGGGAGCTGTTTTTT
CASRQGRVKGGELFF
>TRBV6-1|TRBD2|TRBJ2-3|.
TGTGCCAGCACCGGCAGGACGGGAGGGAAAGATACGCAGTATTTT
CASTGRTGGKDTQYF
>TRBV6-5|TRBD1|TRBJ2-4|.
TGTGCCATCGCGGACAGGGCTCGGGAAATGTACTTC
CAIADRAREMYF
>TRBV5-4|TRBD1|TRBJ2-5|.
TGTGCCAGCAGCTTGGCCAACAGGGGCAAGGTAGAGACCCAGTACTTC
CASSLANRGKVETQYF
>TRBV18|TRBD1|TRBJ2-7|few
TGTGCCAGCTCACGGACAGGGGGTTACGAGCAGTACTTC
CASSRTGGYEQYF
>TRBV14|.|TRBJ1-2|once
TGTGCCAGCAGCCAAGACTTTCAGGGGAACTATGGCTACACCTTC
CASSQDFQGNYGYTF
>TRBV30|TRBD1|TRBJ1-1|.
TGTGTAGGAACTGCACCGGGACAGGCCGCAGCAGCTTTCTTT
CVGTAPGQAAAAFF
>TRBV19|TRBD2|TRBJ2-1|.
TGTGCCAGTAGTTCGGAGCGGGGGCAAATCTCCTACAATGAGCAGTTCTTC
CASSSERGQISYNEQFF
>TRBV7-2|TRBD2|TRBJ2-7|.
TGTGCCAGCAGCTCGACCGGGGCAGCGGGAGCGTACGAGCAGTACTTC
CASSSTGAAGAYEQYF
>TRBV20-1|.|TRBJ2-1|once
TGCAGTGCTGACAACAATGAGCAGTTCTTC
CSADNNEQFF
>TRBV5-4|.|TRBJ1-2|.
TGTGCCAGCAGCTTAACCCTCGAGGGGCCGGACTATGGCTACACCTTC
CASSLTLEGPDYGYTF
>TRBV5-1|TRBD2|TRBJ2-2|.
TGCGCCAGCAAGATTTTTGAGCGGGGCAACACCGGGGAGCTGTTTTTT
CASKIFERGNTGELFF
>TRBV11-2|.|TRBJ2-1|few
TGTGCCAGCAGCTTAGCTAGAGGGCCACCCAATGAGCAGTTCTTC
CASSLARGPPNEQFF
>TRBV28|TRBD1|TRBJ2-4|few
TGTGCCAGCAGTTCAGGGGGACAGGGGGCCAAAAACATTCAGTACTTC
CASSSGGQGAKNIQYF
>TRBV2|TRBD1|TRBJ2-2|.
TGTGCCAGCAGTGAGGGGACAGGACCTTACACCGGGGAGCTGTTTTTT
CASSEGTGPYTGELFF
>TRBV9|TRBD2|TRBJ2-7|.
TGTGCCAGCAGCGTAGAGTCGCGGGAGGTGTCCTACGAGCAGTACTTC
CASSVESREVSYEQYF
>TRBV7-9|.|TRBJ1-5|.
TGTGCCAGCAGCTTATATCCCCGGGGGGGAGATCAGCCCCAGCATTTT
CASSLYPRGGDQPQHF
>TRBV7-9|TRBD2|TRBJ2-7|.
TGTGCCAGCAGCAGCGGGACTCTTAACGAGCAGTACTTC
CASSSGTLNEQYF
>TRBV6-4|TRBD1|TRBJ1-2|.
TGTGCCAGCAGCCCTAATACAGGGGGCTTGACCTATGGCTACACCTTC
CASSPNTGGLTYGYTF
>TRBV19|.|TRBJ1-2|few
TGTGCCAGTAGGTCAGGGGTCTATGGCTACACCTTC
CASRSGVYGYTF
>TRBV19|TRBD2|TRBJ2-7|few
TGTGCCAGTAATACCGGGACTAGCGGGAAGGACGAGCAGTACTTC
CASNTGTSGKDEQYF
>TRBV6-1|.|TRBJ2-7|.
TGTGCCAGCGCTTCGGATGTCTACGAGCAGTACTTC
CASASDVYEQYF
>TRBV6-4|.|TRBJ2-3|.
TGTGCCAGCAGTGACAGGGGCGGGGGCCCAGATACGCAGTATTTT
CASSDRGGGPDTQYF
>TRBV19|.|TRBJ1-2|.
TGTGCCAGTAGTATAAGGAACAGGTTCCTGTGGGGCTACACCTTC
CASSIRNRFLWGYTF
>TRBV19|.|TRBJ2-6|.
TGTGCCAGTAGTATTCAGGTATCTGGGGCCAACGTCCTGACTTTC
CASSIQVSGANVLTF
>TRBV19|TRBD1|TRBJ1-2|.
TGTGCCAGTAGTTTACTCGCCTCAGGGGGCCTACTCTATGGCTACACCTTC
CASSLLASGGLLYGYTF
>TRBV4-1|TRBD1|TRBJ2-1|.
TGCGCCAGCAGTGATCGCACAGGGGGCGGTGAGCAGTTCTTC
CASSDRTGGGEQFF
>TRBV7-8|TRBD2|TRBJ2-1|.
TGTGCCAGCAGCTCACGGACTAGCGGGAGGCACAATGAGCAGTTCTTC
CASSSRTSGRHNEQFF
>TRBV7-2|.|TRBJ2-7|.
TGTGCCAGCAGCTTAGTGCGGGGAGAGGAGTACTTC
CASSLVRGEEYF
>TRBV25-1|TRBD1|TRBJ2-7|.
TGTGCCAGCAGTATAGGACAGGGTTACGAGCAGTACTTC
CASSIGQGYEQYF
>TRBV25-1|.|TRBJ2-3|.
TGTGCCAGCAGTGAGGCTACGACGGGGGGCCGTGAGACAGATACGCAGTATTTT
CASSEATTGGRETDTQYF
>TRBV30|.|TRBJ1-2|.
TGTGCCCTCAGGGATAACTATGGCTACACCTTC
CALRDNYGYTF